The clone carrying this T cell receptor (beta chain) has ten or more counts. Its antigen remains unidentified. The data were taken from a study of Graves' ophthalmopathy and Graves' hyperthyroidism. Looked up from germline, CDR1 is SGHTA and CDR2 is FQGNSA. J gave up 5 bases and V 4 bases, and 2 bases lay outside the gene matches. The CDR3 loop spans 14 amino acids. Study-wide findings and caveats: Sensitivity of approximately 70% and specificity of 72.22% were achieved by the model that predicted ophthalmopathy progression.

The PBMCs originated from over 9 ml of fresh peripheral blood. Researchers took RNA transcripts and amplified TCR beta CDR3 regions from them. An initial RT-PCR round employing HTBI primers preceded a second-round multiplex PCR. TCRdb used MiXCR to reprocess the multiplex PCR reads, holding one entry per CDR3 protein. This sample has 400,000 to 450,000 distinct CDR3 sequences; around a fifth occur once, and the top ten carry around 3%. Sequenced: peripheral blood. This sequence was found in a woman between 18 and 29 years old with stable Graves' hyperthyroidism. V usage is TRBV7-2 and J usage is TRBJ1-6; 7 positions match TRBD1. The CDR3: CASSSQGNNSPLHF. The CDR3 DNA reads as TGTGCCAGCAGCTCACAGGGGAATAATTCACCCCTCCACTTT.